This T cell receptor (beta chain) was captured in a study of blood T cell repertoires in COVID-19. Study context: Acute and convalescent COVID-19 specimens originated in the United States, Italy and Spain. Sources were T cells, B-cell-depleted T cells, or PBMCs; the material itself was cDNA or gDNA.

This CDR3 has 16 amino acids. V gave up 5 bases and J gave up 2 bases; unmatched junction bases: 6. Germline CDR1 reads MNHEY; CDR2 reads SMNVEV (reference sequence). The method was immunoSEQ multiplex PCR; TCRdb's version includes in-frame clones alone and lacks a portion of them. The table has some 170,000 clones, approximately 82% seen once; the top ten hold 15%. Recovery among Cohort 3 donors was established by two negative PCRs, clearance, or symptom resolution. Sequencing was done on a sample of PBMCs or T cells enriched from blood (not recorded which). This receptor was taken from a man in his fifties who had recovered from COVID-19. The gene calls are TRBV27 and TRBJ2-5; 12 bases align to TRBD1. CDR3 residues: CASSHGTGGNQETQYF. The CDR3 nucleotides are TGTGCCAGCAGTCACGGGACAGGGGGCAATCAAGAGACCCAGTACTTC.